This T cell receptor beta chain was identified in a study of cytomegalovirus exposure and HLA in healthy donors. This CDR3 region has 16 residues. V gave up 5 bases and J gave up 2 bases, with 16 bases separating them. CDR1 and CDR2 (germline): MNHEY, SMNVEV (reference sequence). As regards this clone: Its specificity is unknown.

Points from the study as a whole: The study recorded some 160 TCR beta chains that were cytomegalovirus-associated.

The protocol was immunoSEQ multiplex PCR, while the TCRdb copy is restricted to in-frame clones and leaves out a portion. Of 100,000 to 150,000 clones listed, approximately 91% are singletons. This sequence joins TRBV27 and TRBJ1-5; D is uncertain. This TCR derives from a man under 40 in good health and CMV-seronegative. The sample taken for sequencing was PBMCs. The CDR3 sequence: CASSPTGNPGNQPQHF. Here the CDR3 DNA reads TGTGCCAGCAGTCCGACCGGGAACCCCGGCAATCAGCCCCAGCATTTT.